One and the same sample provided the 18 T cell receptor beta chains below, sequenced in a study of post-analysis software for immune sequencing data. Study-wide findings and caveats: A handful of TRBV segments were significantly more frequent in patients than in controls. TRBV5-6, TRBV5-1 and TRBV20-1 were among these segments.

The antigens for these receptors are not known. Prepared TCR beta cDNA libraries contained unique molecular identifiers. In TCRdb, the PCR reads were re-called with MiXCR into one record per CDR3 protein. The data show some 500,000 distinct CDR3 sequences, with around 40% seen just once and about 12% held by the top ten. Sequenced: blood. The receptors stem from a girl aged 5-17 years with multiple sclerosis.

The rearrangement links TRBV6-2 or TRBV6-3 to TRBJ2-7; TRBD2 matches 11 bases. The CDR3 is 14 residues long. The junction had 4 bases not matched to a gene; V was cut back by 6 bases and J by 3 bases. Germline V gene lookup returns CDR1 MNHEY and CDR2 SVGEGT. This CDR3 is CASSRGTSGYEQYF. CDR3 DNA: TGTGCCAGCAGCCGCGGGACTAGCGGCTACGAGCAGTACTTC.

This chain connects TRBV3-1 to TRBJ2-7; the D is unclear. The germline V gene encodes CDR1 LGHDT and CDR2 YNNKEL (reference sequence). This CDR3 contains 12 residues. V gave up 3 bases and J gave up 4 bases, with 7 bases separating them. CDR3 sequence: CASSQASYEQYF. The CDR3 DNA is TGTGCCAGCAGCCAGGCGTCGTACGAGCAGTACTTC.

The rearrangement joins TRBV7-9 to TRBJ2-5; D could derive from TRBD1 or TRBD2 (5 bases each). Trimming left V 5 bases short and J 4 bases short, with 14 bases between. Germline V gives CDR1 SEHNR, CDR2 FQNEAQ (reference sequence). This CDR3 region has 14 residues. CDR3 in DNA: TGTGCCAGCAGCCCCGGGGCAGGAAGAGAGACCCAGTACTTC. This encodes CASSPGAGRETQYF.

This clonotype was seen a few times. The CDR3 DNA reads TGCAGCGTTGAATTAGCGGGAGGTTCTCGGAATGAGCAGTTCTTC. Translation: CSVELAGGSRNEQFF. This rearrangement joins TRBV29-1 to TRBJ2-1; 10 positions match TRBD2. Germline V gene sequence: CDR1 SQVTM, CDR2 ANQGSEA. The CDR3 spans 15 residues. V gave up 2 bases and J gave up 7 bases; unmatched junction bases: 8.

A word on this clonotype: A much larger clone differs from this one at a single base, so this may be a read error. The chain links TRBV7-3 to TRBJ2-7; D may be TRBD1 (7 bases). Looked up from germline, CDR1 is SGHTA and CDR2 is FQGTGA. This CDR3 comprises 16 residues. The CDR3 nucleotides are TGTGTCAGCACCAGGGGGGTTAGTGGGAGTGGCATCGAGCAGTACTTC. Its translation is CVSTRGVSGSGIEQYF.

This sequence joins TRBV20-1 and TRBJ2-4; no reliable D call. The CDR3 extends over 14 amino acids. The ends were cut back, 1 base at V and 6 bases at J, with 13 bases in the middle. Germline lookup yields CDR1 DFQATT and CDR2 SNEGSKA (reference sequence). Written as DNA, the CDR3 is TGCAGTGCTAGAGGGGAAAGGGTACCAAACATTCAGTACTTC. Protein product: CSARGERVPNIQYF.

The V call is TRBV5-1, the J call TRBJ2-7, with unresolved D. The germline V gene encodes CDR1 SGHRS and CDR2 YFSETQ. The CDR3 is 14 amino acids. V lost 2 bases and J 1 base, leaving 10 bases between the germline ends. This chain's CDR3 is CASSFSTESYEQYF. CDR3 DNA sequence: TGCGCCAGCAGCTTCTCGACGGAATCCTACGAGCAGTACTTC.

This chain joins TRBV5-1 and TRBJ2-7; 12 bases are a match to TRBD1. CDR1 and CDR2 (germline): SGHRS, YFSETQ. J gave up 4 bases and V 4 bases, and 6 bases lay outside the gene matches. CDR3 size: 15 residues. The CDR3 sequence is CASSVGTGGGYEQYF. The CDR3 nucleotides read TGCGCCAGCAGCGTCGGGACAGGGGGCGGGTACGAGCAGTACTTC.

This clonotype came up a few times. The chain combines TRBV6-2 or TRBV6-3 with TRBJ1-1; D may be TRBD1 (6 bases). V lost 7 bases to trimming and J lost 6 bases, with 15 bases between them. CDR1 is MNHEY, CDR2 SVGEGT, per germline. The CDR3 covers 13 residues. In nucleotides, the CDR3 is TGTGCCAGCAACCAGGGGTTAGTTCCTGAAGCTTTCTTT. Its translation: CASNQGLVPEAFF.

The chain employs TRBV6-6 and TRBJ2-1; no clear D gene. CDR3 length equals 11 residues. The V end lost 5 bases, the J end lost 10 bases, and 9 bases lay between the germline ends. Germline loops: CDR1 MNHNY, CDR2 SVGAGI (reference sequence). The CDR3, as DNA: TGTGCCAGCAGTCCACAGTACGAGCAGTTCTTC. Its translation is CASSPQYEQFF.

This clonotype was observed a few times. The V call is TRBV29-1, the J call TRBJ2-7; the D is unclear. This CDR3 region has 10 residues. Germline values: CDR1 SQVTM, CDR2 ANQGSEA. Trimming left V 4 bases short and J 6 bases short, with 7 bases between. The CDR3 nucleotides read TGCAGCGTTGTGAAGGGCGAGCAGTACTTC. Its translation is CSVVKGEQYF.

The chain has TRBV9 and TRBJ1-5; D uncertain. Germline values: CDR1 SGDLS, CDR2 YYNGEE. This CDR3 has 15 amino acids. V was cut by 3 bases and J by 1 base, with 11 bases left in between. For the CDR3, the DNA is TGTGCCAGCAGCGAAGGGATGTTGAGCAATCAGCCCCAGCATTTT. This translates into CASSEGMLSNQPQHF.

The J gene is TRBJ2-3, the V gene TRBV6-2 or TRBV6-3; 9 positions agree with TRBD1. Trimming removed 6 bases from V and 2 bases from J; junction bases left unmatched: 3. Germline V gene sequence: CDR1 MNHEY, CDR2 SVGEGT. The CDR3 is 14 residues long. CDR3 in amino acids: CASSRTGVTDTQYF. The CDR3 DNA follows: TGTGCCAGCAGCCGGACAGGGGTCACAGATACGCAGTATTTT.

This sequence joins TRBV28 and TRBJ2-1; tentative D call: TRBD1 (6 bases). V gave up 8 bases and J gave up 12 bases, with 14 bases separating them. Germline CDR1 and CDR2: MDHEN and SYDVKM. The CDR3 contains 11 residues. The CDR3 nucleotides are TGTGCCAGCGTTGGACAGTATCGGCAGTTCTTC. Protein sequence: CASVGQYRQFF.

This clonotype was detected only once. The CDR3 DNA follows: TGTGCCAGCAGCGTCGGGGCTTTCTTT. This translates into CASSVGAFF. The genes are TRBV11-1 and TRBJ1-1; D remains unclear. Trimming left V 5 bases short and J 11 bases short, with 6 bases between. Germline V CDR1 and CDR2: SGHAT, FQDESV (reference sequence). CDR3 length equals 9 residues.

This clonotype turned up a few times. The gene calls are TRBV2 and TRBJ1-2; 8 bases line up with TRBD1. This CDR3 contains 12 residues. The V gene's germline CDR1 is SNHLY and CDR2 FYNNEI. V was pared by 6 bases and J by 8 bases, with 5 bases of the junction left unmatched. This CDR3 is CASRTGADGYTF. The DNA for the CDR3 is TGTGCCAGCAGGACAGGGGCGGACGGCTACACCTTC.

This clonotype was seen a few times. The chain uses TRBV20-1 and TRBJ2-1; D perhaps matches TRBD2 (6 bases). V lost 3 bases and J lost 4, with 10 bases in between. Germline V CDR1 and CDR2: DFQATT, SNEGSKA (reference sequence). This CDR3 region has 13 residues. CDR3 amino acids: CSASRDSYNEQFF. CDR3 DNA sequence: TGCAGTGCTAGCCGGGACTCGTACAATGAGCAGTTCTTC.

Only a few counts were recorded for this clonotype. This chain connects TRBV3-1 to TRBJ2-1; either TRBD1 or TRBD2 may fit D (6 bases each). CDR3 size: 15 residues. The germline V gene encodes CDR1 LGHDT and CDR2 YNNKEL (reference sequence). V gave up 0 bases and J gave up 5 bases, with 11 bases separating them. The CDR3, as DNA: TGTGCCAGCAGCCAAGACGGGGGCGGGAACAATGAGCAGTTCTTC. It yields the protein CASSQDGGGNNEQFF.